These 29 T cell receptor beta chains originate from one sample sequenced in a study of blood T cells in healthy people across ages. Alongside a J-beta primer mix, a sample-barcoded 5' primer served in a second PCR lasting roughly 6 to 11 cycles. TCRdb ran MiXCR on the 5' RACE reads and lists one entry per CDR3 protein. The profile covers fewer than 1,000,000 distinct CDR3 sequences, with about 47% appearing a single time and 18% taken by the ten largest. Material for sequencing was blood. These receptors were obtained from an elderly man in good health.

This rearrangement joins TRBV28 to TRBJ2-7, with D perhaps matching TRBD1 or TRBD2 (5 bases each). V lost 7 bases to trimming and J lost 6 bases, with 22 bases between them. CDR1 is MDHEN and CDR2 is SYDVKM in the germline V gene. The CDR3 sequence is 15 residues long. As DNA, the CDR3 is TGTGCCAGCACCTTCACCCCGGGGACCGGAAGCGAGCAGTACTTC. Translating gives CASTFTPGTGSEQYF.

A few counts support this clonotype. This chain links TRBV6-6 with TRBJ2-3, with TRBD2 matching 10 bases. This CDR3 contains 16 residues. V dropped 6 bases and J dropped 0; count of bases not matched to a gene: 6. CDR1 is MNHNY and CDR2 is SVGAGI in the germline V gene (reference sequence). CDR3 sequence: CASRPRTSGSTDTQYF. The DNA of the CDR3 is TGTGCCAGCAGGCCCCGGACTAGCGGAAGCACAGATACGCAGTATTTT.

V gene TRBV12-3 or TRBV12-4 combines with J gene TRBJ2-3, with 7 nucleotides matching TRBD1. Trimming at V came to 8 bases and at J to 4 bases, leaving 15 bases not matched to a gene. This CDR3 has 16 amino acids. CDR3 region: CASVRGQSLSADTQYF. For the CDR3, the DNA is TGTGCCAGCGTACGGGGACAGAGTTTGAGCGCAGATACGCAGTATTTT.

The chain links TRBV7-2 to TRBJ2-5; the D call may be TRBD1 or TRBD2 (5 bases each). V lost 5 bases and J 9 bases, leaving 16 bases between the germline ends. CDR1 is SGHTA, CDR2 FQGNSA, per germline. The CDR3 is made up of 13 amino acids. The CDR3 here is CASSPAPSRAQYF. As DNA, the CDR3 is TGTGCCAGCAGCCCAGCGCCTAGCAGGGCCCAGTACTTC.

This clonotype showed up many times. The chain joins TRBV20-1 to TRBJ2-1; D not certain. The V end was cut by 4 bases, the J end by 8 bases, with 12 bases between. The CDR3 is 12 amino acids. The germline gives CDR1 DFQATT, CDR2 SNEGSKA (reference sequence). The CDR3 region has the DNA TGCAGTGCTAACGGGCCCTCTGATGAGCAGTTCTTC. It specifies CSANGPSDEQFF.

On this clonotype: This could be a read error, since a much larger clone is one nucleotide away. The gene calls are TRBV15 and TRBJ1-6; D gene ambiguous. The CDR3 contains 14 residues. Germline values: CDR1 LNHNV, CDR2 YYDKDF (reference sequence). The CDR3 reads CATSRDREEAPPHF. CDR3 bases: TGTGCCACCAGCAGAGATCGTGAGGAGGCACCCCCCCACTTT.

The chain couples TRBV12-5 to TRBJ2-5; TRBD2 agrees at 12 bases. The CDR3 loop spans 14 amino acids. Losses at the gene ends were 3 bases for V and 11 bases for J; bases not matched to a gene: 7. Germline lookup yields CDR1 LGHNT and CDR2 FRNRAP. The CDR3 DNA reads as TGTGCTAGTGGTTTAAGTCTAGCGGGAGGGGAGCAGTACTTC. It specifies CASGLSLAGGEQYF.

The V gene is TRBV21-1, the J gene TRBJ2-7. TRBV21-1 represents a pseudogene. The CDR3 totals 14 residues. CDR3 residues: CASSKEQYSGEQYF. CDR3 sequence (DNA): TGTGCCAGCAGCAAAGAACAATATTCGGGCGAGCAGTACTTC.

The chain has TRBV12-3 or TRBV12-4 and TRBJ2-3, with unresolved D. CDR3 length equals 15 residues. Deletions cut 0 bases from V and 6 bases from J, with 13 bases between. The CDR3 here is CASSLADPTRDTQYF. DNA for the CDR3: TGTGCCAGCAGTTTAGCGGACCCGACCAGGGATACGCAGTATTTT.

The chain couples TRBV3-1 to TRBJ2-4, with 9 positions matching TRBD1. The DNA matches TRBJ2-7 better at its end, which makes the J call doubtful. The CDR3 runs 16 residues. The V gene's germline CDR1 is LGHDT and CDR2 YNNKEL (reference sequence). DNA of the CDR3: TGTGCCAGCAGCCAACTCACCGGGACAGGGATTTACGAGCAGTACTTC. This codes for CASSQLTGTGIYEQYF.

This clonotype was seen a handful of times. The chain carries TRBV7-2 and TRBJ2-1; D is unresolved. CDR3 length: 16 residues. The V gene's germline CDR1 is SGHTA and CDR2 FQGNSA. Trimming cost V 4 bases and J 8 bases, with 21 bases left between them. CDR3 nucleotide sequence: TGTGCCAGCAGCTATAGACCGGGCCCCGTGGTCGATGAGCAGTTCTTC. Translating it yields CASSYRPGPVVDEQFF. The full variable domain, with the rest looked up from reference TRBV7-2 and TRBJ2-1, is GAGVSQSPSNKVTEKGKDVELRCDPISGHTALYWYRQSLGQGLEFLIYFQGNSAPDKSGLPSDRFSAERTGGSVSTLTIQRTQQEDSAVYLCASSYRPGPVVDEQFFGPGTRLTVL.

This chain links TRBV29-1 with TRBJ2-3; 9 bases align to TRBD2. V dropped 6 bases and J dropped 9; count of bases not matched to a gene: 13. Germline CDR1 reads SQVTM; CDR2 reads ANQGSEA. The CDR3 contains 14 residues. DNA of the CDR3: TGCAGCGTATCCGGACCCCCCAGCGGGGGGACGCAGTATTTT. Translated: CSVSGPPSGGTQYF.

Comment on this clonotype: An end of the junction does not agree with germline; a read error may underlie this. The chain recombines TRBV12-3 or TRBV12-4 with TRBJ1-5; the D is unclear. There are 13 residues in the CDR3. CDR3 in DNA: TGTGCCAGTAGTTTCGGGGAACATCAGCCCCAGCATTTT. It specifies CASSFGEHQPQHF.

A few counts support this clonotype. The genes are TRBV5-1 and TRBJ2-7; 7 bases fit TRBD2. Looked up from germline, CDR1 is SGHRS and CDR2 is YFSETQ. The J segment lost 0 bases and the V segment lost 5 bases, leaving 8 bases of the junction unmatched. This CDR3 has 15 amino acids. The DNA for the CDR3 is TGCGCCAGCAGTATGGGGGGGATTGCCTCCTACGAGCAGTACTTC. Translating gives CASSMGGIASYEQYF.

In the case of this clonotype: A much larger clone differs from this one at a single base, so this may be a read error. This chain connects TRBV5-1 to TRBJ2-7; 9 bases are a match to TRBD2. Germline V gene sequence: CDR1 SGHRS, CDR2 YFSETQ. V dropped 5 bases and J dropped 7; count of bases not matched to a gene: 10. The CDR3 consists of 14 residues. The CDR3 DNA follows: TGCGCCAGCAGTCCGACTAGCGGTTACAATGAGCAGTACTTC. It yields the protein CASSPTSGYNEQYF.

The rearrangement uses TRBV20-1 and TRBJ2-1, with 7 nucleotides matching TRBD2. There are 14 residues in the CDR3. Germline V lookup: CDR1 DFQATT, CDR2 SNEGSKA (reference sequence). Trimming cost V 0 bases and J 5 bases; bases outside gene matches: 4. CDR3 nucleotides: TGCAGTGCTAGAGAGGGGGGGAGAGACAATGAGCAGTTCTTC. Protein: CSAREGGRDNEQFF.

This clonotype appeared a few times. The rearrangement links TRBV5-1 to TRBJ2-1, with D hard to call. Germline lookup yields CDR1 SGHRS and CDR2 YFSETQ. V lost 0 bases and J lost 7, with 5 bases in between. CDR3 size: 12 residues. The CDR3 DNA follows: TGCGCCAGCAGCTTGGGACAAAATGAGCAGTTCTTC. This codes for CASSLGQNEQFF.

As to this clonotype: This may be a read error: a much more frequent sequence differs by one nucleotide. The rearrangement links TRBV30 to TRBJ2-5; tentatively, D is TRBD2 (6 bases). Trimming cost V 7 bases and J 11 bases, with 17 bases left between them. The germline CDR1 and CDR2 sequences are GTSNPN and SVGIG (reference sequence). CDR3 size: 11 residues. CDR3 sequence (DNA): TGTGCCTATGACCGGGAGCCTGAGCAGTACTTC. This encodes CAYDREPEQYF.

The chain is built from TRBV4-3 and TRBJ1-6; the D is unclear. The V and J ends lost 3 bases and 3 bases respectively, with 12 bases between them. Germline CDR1 reads LGHNA; CDR2 reads YSLEER. CDR3 length equals 16 residues. The CDR3 spells CASSQVLNGYNSPLHF. The CDR3 DNA follows: TGCGCCAGCAGCCAGGTCTTGAACGGCTATAATTCACCCCTCCACTTT.

In this sample, this clonotype turned up once. V is TRBV20-1 and J is TRBJ2-7; TRBD2 matches 8 bases. Germline CDR1 and CDR2: DFQATT and SNEGSKA (reference sequence). The J segment lost 3 bases and the V segment lost 5 bases, leaving 6 bases of the junction unmatched. This CDR3 has 13 amino acids. The CDR3 here is CSAVTSAFYEQYF. The CDR3 DNA sequence: TGCAGTGCTGTGACTAGCGCATTCTACGAGCAGTACTTC.

The chain carries TRBV29-1 and TRBJ1-5, with D uncertain. Germline assignment: CDR1 SQVTM and CDR2 ANQGSEA. CDR3 size: 14 residues. Trimming stripped 0 bases from V and 6 bases from J, with 12 bases between. In DNA form, the CDR3 reads TGCAGCGTTGAAGACCCAGCCACGGGTCAGCCCCAGCATTTT. Amino acids: CSVEDPATGQPQHF.

The chain links TRBV27 to TRBJ1-6, with a weak D call TRBD1 (5 bases). Trimming took 3 bases from V and 13 from J, leaving 13 bases between them. The CDR3 has 13 residues. The germline CDR1 and CDR2 sequences are MNHEY and SMNVEV (reference sequence). CDR3 nucleotides: TGTGCCAGCAGTTTGGGGCCCTCGGCGCCCCTCCACTTT. Its protein is CASSLGPSAPLHF.

The chain couples TRBV20-1 to TRBJ2-7; 11 bases align to TRBD1. CDR1 DFQATT and CDR2 SNEGSKA come from the germline V gene (reference sequence). Trimming removed 0 bases from V and 7 bases from J; junction bases left unmatched: 8. The CDR3 covers 15 residues. The CDR3 reads CSARDRTGGNWEQYF. CDR3 bases: TGCAGTGCTAGAGACCGGACAGGGGGCAATTGGGAGCAGTACTTC.

V usage is TRBV27 and J usage is TRBJ1-1; 10 positions match TRBD1. In germline, CDR1 is MNHEY, CDR2 SMNVEV (reference sequence). Losses at the gene ends were 5 bases for V and 4 bases for J; bases not matched to a gene: 13. CDR3 length: 17 residues. CDR3 DNA sequence: TGTGCCAGCAGTCCGAGACAGGGGGCTGTGAAGGGCACTGAAGCTTTCTTT. Amino acids: CASSPRQGAVKGTEAFF.

The chain recombines TRBV7-2 with TRBJ1-4; 9 bases are shared with TRBD1. With 0 bases clipped from V and 8 bases from J, the junction kept 4 bases outside the gene matches. Germline assignment: CDR1 SGHTA and CDR2 FQGNSA. The CDR3 is 15 amino acids. The CDR3 bases are TGTGCCAGCAGCTTAGCAGGGACAGGGCCCGAAAAACTGTTTTTT. Its protein is CASSLAGTGPEKLFF.

Notes on this clonotype: This may come from a read error, since a much larger clone is one base off. The chain joins TRBV29-1 to TRBJ2-3; 11 nucleotides align to TRBD2. The germline V gene encodes CDR1 SQVTM and CDR2 ANQGSEA. The CDR3 has 17 amino acids. V dropped 7 bases and J dropped 4; count of bases not matched to a gene: 16. CDR3 sequence (DNA): TGCAGCGGTGGGAGGGGATCACTAGCGGGAGTATCAGATACGCAGTATTTT. Amino acids: CSGGRGSLAGVSDTQYF.

This clonotype was observed a few times. This chain links TRBV28 with TRBJ2-5, with a tentative D call TRBD1 (5 bases). Trimming removed 10 bases from V and 5 bases from J, with 17 bases in between. The CDR3 is 13 residues long. Germline V gene data show CDR1 as MDHEN and CDR2 as SYDVKM. The CDR3, as DNA: TGTGCCATCACACCAGGGCCGAGGGAGACCCAGTACTTC. Its translation: CAITPGPRETQYF.

The V and J genes are TRBV20-1 and TRBJ2-5; no clear D gene. The V end was cut by 6 bases, the J end by 1 base, with 12 bases between. Germline V gene lookup returns CDR1 DFQATT and CDR2 SNEGSKA (reference sequence). The CDR3 consists of 13 residues. The CDR3 nucleotides read TGCAGTGCCCGACCATGGGTCCAAGAGACCCAGTACTTC. Protein sequence: CSARPWVQETQYF.

This clonotype appeared many times. This chain links TRBV29-1 with TRBJ2-3; 7 bases agree with TRBD2. The CDR3 totals 15 residues. V was clipped by 7 bases and J by 2 bases; unmatched bases: 12. The germline gives CDR1 SQVTM, CDR2 ANQGSEA. The CDR3 loop reads CSAQGRAGATDTQYF. The CDR3 bases are TGCAGCGCCCAAGGTCGTGCGGGAGCCACAGATACGCAGTATTTT.